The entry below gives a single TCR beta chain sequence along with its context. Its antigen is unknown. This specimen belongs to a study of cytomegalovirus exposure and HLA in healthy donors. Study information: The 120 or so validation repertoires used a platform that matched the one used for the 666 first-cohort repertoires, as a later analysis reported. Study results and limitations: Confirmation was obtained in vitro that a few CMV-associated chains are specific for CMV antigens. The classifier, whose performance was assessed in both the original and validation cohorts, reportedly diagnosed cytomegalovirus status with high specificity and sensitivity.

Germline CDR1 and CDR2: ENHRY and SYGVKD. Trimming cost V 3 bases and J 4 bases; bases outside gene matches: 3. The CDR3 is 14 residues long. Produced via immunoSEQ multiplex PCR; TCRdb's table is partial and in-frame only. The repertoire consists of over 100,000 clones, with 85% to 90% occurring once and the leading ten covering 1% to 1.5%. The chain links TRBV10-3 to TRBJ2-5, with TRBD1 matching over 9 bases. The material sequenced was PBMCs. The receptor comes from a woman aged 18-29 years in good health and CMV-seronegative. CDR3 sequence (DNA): TGTGCCATCAGTGACAGGACAGGGGTAGAGACCCAGTACTTC. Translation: CAISDRTGVETQYF.